This TCR beta chain was retrieved from a study of graft-versus-host responses after intestinal transplantation. About the study: Isolated intestinal, liver-intestinal, or multivisceral transplants had been given to the recipients. Recipients across the board were started on anti-thymocyte globulin induction, then kept on tacrolimus and steroids for two to four years. General observations from the study: Marrow from the recipient contained GvH clones, some of which had appeared first in ileum or blood. Graft-versus-host to host-versus-graft clonal ratios in allografts were high in patients with graft-donor T cell macrochimerism.

As concerns this clone: Its target is not known.

The protocol was immunoSEQ multiplex PCR, while the TCRdb copy is restricted to in-frame clones and leaves out a portion. The sample records 12,000 or so clones, approximately 90% being singletons. Documented time point: postoperative day 105 after intestinal transplantation (dayNNNN = postoperative day). There are 13 residues in the CDR3. The germline V and J ends were trimmed by 1 base and 0 bases, with 4 bases remaining between them. The V gene's germline CDR1 is SGHDT and CDR2 YYEEEE. V usage is TRBV5-6 and J usage is TRBJ1-2; no firm D call. The TCR sequence derives from a human patient who received an intestinal transplant, so some T cells may come from the graft donor. Sequencing used PBMCs, obtained 105 days after intestinal transplantation. The DNA for the CDR3 is TGTGCCAGCAGCTTGACAGCTAACTATGGCTACACCTTC. It encodes CASSLTANYGYTF.